Listed here are 9 T cell receptor beta chains from one sample, sequenced in a study of a mutant IDH1 vaccine in newly diagnosed glioma. The time point denotes: baseline, week 1 (first vaccination visit). The treatment: pre-vaccination baseline after standard-of-care therapy. Assay used: immunoSEQ multiplex PCR; TCRdb lists only in-frame clones, some missing. Here the sample spans 65,000 to 70,000 clones, approximately 82% being singletons. Sample: peripheral blood mononuclear cells (PBMCs), taken from a glioma patient treated with radiotherapy, temozolomide or both. Source of these receptors: a woman under 30 with glioma. Some clones in this sample may be carry-over from other donors' samples.

This sequence joins TRBV7-2 and TRBJ2-3, with TRBD2 matching 7 bases. CDR1 and CDR2 from the germline V gene are SGHTA and FQGNSA. This CDR3 has 15 residues. Germline trimming cut 6 bases from V and 0 bases from J; bases unmatched to any gene: 6. CDR3 nucleotide sequence: TGTGCCAGCAGGCTGGCCGGGGGGAGCACAGATACGCAGTATTTT. This encodes CASRLAGGSTDTQYF.

This clone is a singleton in its sample. This chain connects TRBV7-9 to TRBJ2-2, with a tentative D call TRBD2 (5 bases). Germline CDR1 reads SEHNR; CDR2 reads FQNEAQ (reference sequence). V gave up 2 bases and J gave up 3 bases, with 13 bases separating them. The CDR3 contains 16 residues. DNA for the CDR3: TGTGCCAGCAGCTTACGGGAAGATGCTGACACCGGGGAGCTGTTTTTT. Its translation is CASSLREDADTGELFF.

The chain is built from TRBV5-1 and TRBJ2-7; D is possibly TRBD1 (5 bases). Trimming cost V 4 bases and J 3 bases, with 17 bases left between them. CDR1 is SGHRS, CDR2 YFSETQ, per germline. The CDR3 consists of 15 residues. CDR3 nucleotide sequence: TGCGCCAGCAGCCCCCTTGGCACCCAGGGCTACGAGCAGTACTTC. Its translation: CASSPLGTQGYEQYF.

The chain links TRBV7-9 to TRBJ2-1; 15 nucleotides align to TRBD2. This CDR3 is 17 amino acids long. Unmatched junction bases numbered 8, after V lost 4 bases and J lost 7 bases. Germline CDR1 is SEHNR and CDR2 is FQNEAQ (reference sequence). The CDR3 reads CASSSPGLAGGSNEQFF. The DNA for the CDR3 is TGTGCCAGCAGCTCCCCGGGACTAGCGGGGGGAAGTAATGAGCAGTTCTTC.

The V gene is TRBV6-5, the J gene TRBJ2-3; possibly TRBD1 for D (5 bases). This CDR3 is built from 12 residues. The germline V and J ends were trimmed by 7 bases and 10 bases, with 15 bases remaining between them. From germline, CDR1 is MNHEY and CDR2 SVGAGI. The CDR3 here is CASKSQGLAQYF. The CDR3 DNA reads as TGTGCCAGCAAATCCCAGGGTTTGGCGCAGTATTTT.

The chain links TRBV6-5 to TRBJ2-1, with D maybe TRBD2 (6 bases). V lost 2 bases and J lost 6, with 11 bases in between. This CDR3 is 14 amino acids long. Germline V lookup: CDR1 MNHEY, CDR2 SVGAGI. Here the CDR3 reads CASSYGGPGNEQFF. Written as DNA, the CDR3 is TGTGCCAGCAGTTACGGAGGGCCAGGCAATGAGCAGTTCTTC.

A few counts support this clone. This sequence joins TRBV7-6 and TRBJ2-2, with TRBD2 as a possible D gene (5 bases). V was shortened by 8 bases and J by 5 bases, with 12 bases between the two germline ends. CDR3 length: 13 residues. CDR1 is SGHVS and CDR2 is FNYEAQ in the germline V gene. The CDR3 protein is CASGRKGTGELFF. DNA for the CDR3: TGTGCCAGCGGGAGAAAGGGAACCGGGGAGCTGTTTTTT.

This chain connects TRBV9 to TRBJ1-5, with unresolved D. The ends were cut back, 4 bases at V and 9 bases at J, with 14 bases in the middle. CDR1 is SGDLS and CDR2 is YYNGEE in the germline V gene. This CDR3 is built from 13 residues. CDR3 DNA: TGTGCCAGCAGCCTCTCGGTCGGGTGGCCCCAGCATTTT. Amino acids: CASSLSVGWPQHF.

The rearrangement joins TRBV7-2 to TRBJ2-7; D is unclear. Germline assignment: CDR1 SGHTA and CDR2 FQGNSA. The CDR3 sequence is 14 residues long. Trimming took off 3 bases at V and 3 bases at J, with 12 bases between the two ends. CDR3 amino acids: CASSFETVNYEQYF. DNA of the CDR3: TGTGCCAGCAGCTTCGAGACGGTAAACTACGAGCAGTACTTC.